Shown below are 23 T cell receptor beta chains from a single sample sequenced in a study of shared clonotypes between healthy human individuals. Using immunoSEQ multiplex PCR, the repertoire was profiled, and TCRdb retains in-frame clones only, with some absent. The profile shows around 940,000 clones, around three quarters of them singletons. Sequencing was done on a sample of memory CD4+ T cells sorted from blood. The subset: CD45RA-negative fraction. Every receptor here comes from a man younger than 35 in good health.

In its sample, this clone was seen a few times. This chain connects TRBV14 to TRBJ2-5, with 10 bases that match TRBD1. The CDR3 runs 16 residues. Trimming at V came to 5 bases and at J to 1 base, leaving 7 bases not matched to a gene. Germline values: CDR1 SGHDN, CDR2 FVKESK. The CDR3 spells CASSSRTGGFQETQYF. CDR3 nucleotide sequence: TGTGCCAGCAGCTCCCGGACAGGGGGTTTCCAAGAGACCCAGTACTTC.

This chain links TRBV9 with TRBJ1-2; 8 bases agree with TRBD1. This CDR3 contains 15 residues. J gave up 3 bases and V 4 bases, and 8 bases lay outside the gene matches. Germline CDR1 is SGDLS and CDR2 is YYNGEE. CDR3 nucleotide sequence: TGTGCCAGCAGCTCACACAGGGGGGCGGACTATGGCTACACCTTC. This translates into CASSSHRGADYGYTF.

The chain combines TRBV7-2 with TRBJ2-3; 9 bases line up with TRBD1. The germline gives CDR1 SGHTA, CDR2 FQGNSA. V dropped 3 bases and J dropped 6; count of bases not matched to a gene: 7. The CDR3 contains 15 residues. The CDR3 DNA follows: TGTGCCAGCAGCTTCACAGGGGGCGCAGGGGATACGCAGTATTTT. This sequence encodes CASSFTGGAGDTQYF.

This chain connects TRBV15 to TRBJ2-5; D remains unclear. The germline V and J ends were trimmed by 2 bases and 7 bases, with 14 bases remaining between them. The germline V gene has CDR1 LNHNV and CDR2 YYDKDF (reference sequence). This CDR3 is 14 amino acids long. The CDR3 is CATSRRTMLGTQYF. The DNA of the CDR3 is TGTGCCACCAGCAGACGGACGATGTTGGGGACCCAGTACTTC. The full variable domain, rest sourced from reference TRBV15 and TRBJ2-5, is DAMVIQNPRYQVTQFGKPVTLSCSQTLNHNVMYWYQQKSSQAPKLLFHYYDKDFNNEADTPDNFQSRRPNTSFCFLDIRSPGLGDTAMYLCATSRRTMLGTQYFGPGTRLLVL.

The chain has TRBV5-4 and TRBJ2-2; no firm D call. The germline CDR1 and CDR2 sequences are SGHNT and YYREEE (reference sequence). V was pared by 4 bases and J by 4 bases, with 8 bases between. The CDR3 covers 13 residues. The CDR3 here is CASSPQVTGELFF. CDR3 DNA sequence: TGTGCCAGCAGCCCCCAGGTCACCGGGGAGCTGTTTTTT.

The rearrangement uses TRBV6-5 and TRBJ2-2; D is perhaps TRBD1 (6 bases). The CDR3 runs 14 residues. V was shortened by 2 bases and J by 5 bases, with 9 bases between the two germline ends. CDR1 MNHEY and CDR2 SVGAGI come from the germline V gene. Here the CDR3 reads CASSYQDRTGELFF. The CDR3 DNA reads as TGTGCCAGCAGTTACCAGGACAGAACCGGGGAGCTGTTTTTT.

The chain employs TRBV27 and TRBJ2-2, with D uncertain. There are 14 residues in the CDR3. V was clipped by 3 bases and J by 1 base, with 6 bases between them. The germline CDR1 and CDR2 sequences are MNHEY and SMNVEV (reference sequence). The chain's CDR3 is CASSFRKNTGELFF. The CDR3 DNA follows: TGTGCCAGCAGTTTCAGAAAGAACACCGGGGAGCTGTTTTTT.

This clone has a handful of counts. The chain combines TRBV15 with TRBJ1-3, with unresolved D. V was clipped by 2 bases and J by 0 bases, with 8 bases between them. Germline V gene data show CDR1 as LNHNV and CDR2 as YYDKDF (reference sequence). This CDR3 has 15 amino acids. The CDR3 spells CATSRTSVSGNTIYF. DNA of the CDR3: TGTGCCACCAGCAGAACATCGGTCTCTGGAAACACCATATATTTT.

This clone was detected only a few times. V and J are TRBV6-5 and TRBJ1-1; perhaps TRBD1 as D (6 bases). Trimming took 5 bases from V and 0 from J, leaving 13 bases between them. Germline V gene lookup returns CDR1 MNHEY and CDR2 SVGAGI. The CDR3 totals 15 residues. In DNA form, the CDR3 reads TGTGCCAGCAGTACCCGCGGGACACTGAACACTGAAGCTTTCTTT. It codes for CASSTRGTLNTEAFF.

The chain links TRBV14 to TRBJ2-1, with 9 bases lining up with TRBD1. CDR1 and CDR2 from the germline V gene are SGHDN and FVKESK. This CDR3 is 16 amino acids long. After removal of 4 bases from V and 4 bases from J, the junction contained 8 bases not matched to a gene. The CDR3 region is CASSRGGTGIYNEQFF. The CDR3, as DNA: TGTGCCAGCAGCCGAGGGGGGACAGGGATATACAATGAGCAGTTCTTC.

The rearrangement links TRBV13 to TRBJ1-4; D remains unclear. The CDR3 runs 14 residues. V was shortened by 0 bases and J by 5 bases, with 7 bases between the two germline ends. The V gene's germline CDR1 is PRHDT and CDR2 FYEKMQ (reference sequence). CDR3 in amino acids: CASSLGKKNEKLFF. The CDR3 DNA reads as TGTGCCAGCAGCTTAGGGAAGAAAAATGAAAAACTGTTTTTT.

The rearrangement uses TRBV5-1 and TRBJ2-6, with D possibly being TRBD2 (6 bases). The germline V and J ends were trimmed by 0 bases and 3 bases, with 13 bases remaining between them. Germline V gene data show CDR1 as SGHRS and CDR2 as YFSETQ. There are 17 residues in the CDR3. The CDR3 sequence is CASSLELLASGANVLTF. DNA of the CDR3: TGCGCCAGCAGCTTGGAACTACTAGCTAGTGGGGCCAACGTCCTGACTTTC.

The chain is built from TRBV11-1 and TRBJ2-1; D is possibly TRBD2 (5 bases). The germline CDR1 and CDR2 sequences are SGHAT and FQDESV (reference sequence). Trimming pared 1 base from V and 4 bases from J, leaving 11 bases between. The CDR3 contains 15 residues. DNA for the CDR3: TGTGCCAGCAGCTTAGGTGGGGAGCCTTACAATGAGCAGTTCTTC. Translated: CASSLGGEPYNEQFF.

CDR3 in DNA: TGTGCCAGCAGCTCCTGGGAGTTTAATTCACCCCTCCACTTT. Translated, it gives CASSSWEFNSPLHF. The chain is built from TRBV5-4 and TRBJ1-6, with D hard to call. V lost 3 bases and J 6 bases, leaving 10 bases between the germline ends. This CDR3 has 14 residues. Per the germline V gene, CDR1 is SGHNT and CDR2 is YYREEE (reference sequence).

J is TRBJ2-3 and V is TRBV5-1, with TRBD1 identical over 9 bases. V lost 3 bases to trimming and J lost 4 bases; unmatched junction nucleotides: 9. This CDR3 contains 16 residues. Germline CDR1 is SGHRS and CDR2 is YFSETQ. Written as DNA, the CDR3 is TGCGCCAGCAGCTGGGGGGACAGGGAAGTCGCAGATACGCAGTATTTT. Translation gives CASSWGDREVADTQYF.

As concerns this clone: A single base separates this from a much larger clone, so it may be a read error. Other DNA sequences in this sample translate to the same CDR3. The CDR3: CASSLGGNTIYF. CDR3 bases: TGTGCCAGCAGCTTGGGGGGAAACACCATATATTTT. This chain links TRBV5-6 with TRBJ1-3; D call uncertain. The CDR3 is 12 residues long. Per germline, CDR1 SGHDT and CDR2 YYEEEE. The V gene lost 0 bases and the J gene lost 4 bases, with 2 bases spanning the gap.

The rearrangement links TRBV5-1 to TRBJ1-2; 7 positions agree with TRBD1. The germline V gene has CDR1 SGHRS and CDR2 YFSETQ. Unmatched junction bases numbered 10, after V lost 4 bases and J lost 4 bases. The CDR3 loop spans 15 amino acids. The CDR3 loop is CASSPTGVEGYGYTF. CDR3 in DNA: TGCGCCAGCAGCCCTACAGGGGTAGAGGGCTATGGCTACACCTTC.

This clone is a singleton in its sample. The rearrangement joins TRBV21-1 to TRBJ1-5; the D segment call TRBD1 is taken from the table without a DNA check. TRBV21-1 is a recognized pseudogene. The CDR3 sequence is 23 residues long. Here the CDR3 reads CASSSSGTGLFGDRTPSNQPQHF. The CDR3 region has the DNA TGTGCCAGCAGCAGTTCCGGGACAGGGTTATTTGGGGACCGCACCCCGAGCAATCAGCCCCAGCATTTT.

The chain links TRBV19 to TRBJ1-4, with 11 bases lining up with TRBD1. V was clipped by 8 bases and J by 0 bases; unmatched bases: 5. Germline V gene sequence: CDR1 LNHDA, CDR2 SQIVND (reference sequence). The CDR3 contains 16 residues. CDR3: CASSGTGGPTNEKLFF. The CDR3 DNA reads as TGTGCCAGTTCCGGGACAGGGGGTCCAACTAATGAAAAACTGTTTTTT.

The chain carries TRBV2 and TRBJ2-7, with D possibly being TRBD2 (5 bases). Between the trimmed V and J ends, which lost 1 base and 2 bases, there was a span of 15 bases. Germline CDR1 SNHLY, CDR2 FYNNEI. CDR3 size: 16 residues. CDR3 in amino acids: CASSEGILGATYEQYF. CDR3 sequence (DNA): TGTGCCAGCAGTGAAGGGATTCTGGGAGCCACCTACGAGCAGTACTTC.

V is TRBV4-3 and J is TRBJ1-5; D remains unclear. V dropped 0 bases and J dropped 3 bases, with 9 bases sitting between them. The CDR3 is 15 amino acids. CDR1 LGHNA and CDR2 YSLEER come from the germline V gene. CDR3 amino acids: CASSQDALNNQPQHF. In DNA, the CDR3 is TGCGCCAGCAGCCAAGATGCCCTTAACAATCAGCCCCAGCATTTT.

The V gene is TRBV5-1, the J gene TRBJ2-5; D not resolved. The J call is doubtful: the DNA matches TRBJ2-7 better. CDR1 and CDR2 (germline): SGHRS, YFSETQ. There are 14 residues in the CDR3. This CDR3 reads CASSLESRSGEQYF. The CDR3 nucleotides are TGCGCCAGCAGCTTGGAGTCTAGGTCGGGCGAGCAGTACTTC.

This clone was found once. The chain is built from TRBV6-5 and TRBJ2-2; the D is unclear. Germline V lookup: CDR1 MNHEY, CDR2 SVGAGI. Trimming took 5 bases from V and 5 from J, leaving 9 bases between them. The CDR3 sequence is 13 residues long. CDR3 in amino acids: CASSDPLTGELFF. CDR3 nucleotides: TGTGCCAGCAGTGACCCTTTGACCGGGGAGCTGTTTTTT.